The rows below give T cell receptor beta chains drawn from one sample of a study of quantifying T cell responses using KT2 cells. MiXCR was run by TCRdb on the UMI-ligation and nested PCR reads, yielding one entry per CDR3 protein. The table shows around 44,000 distinct CDR3 sequences, with over 15% occurring only once. The specimen was PBMCs spiked with cells of the T cell clone KT2. Receptors originate from a human donor. The CDR3 runs from the conserved cysteine through the conserved F or W. D genes are given only for firm matches. The size entry is marked missing in some rows and otherwise reads once, few, many or a size class.

V	J	D	size	CDR3	DNA
TRBV20-1	TRBJ2-3	TRBD2	few	CSARGTSGGASTDTQYF	TGCAGTGCTAGAGGGACTAGCGGGGGGGCTAGCACAGATACGCAGTATTTT
TRBV28	TRBJ2-3	TRBD1	few	CAVHRGSDTQYF	TGTGCCGTCCACAGGGGTTCGGATACGCAGTATTTT
TRBV4-1	TRBJ2-3	TRBD2	.	CASSQDLGLAEYTDTQYF	TGCGCCAGCAGCCAAGATTTAGGACTAGCGGAATACACAGATACGCAGTATTTT
TRBV14	TRBJ2-7	.	few	CASSVAGYEQYF	TGTGCCAGCAGCGTCGCCGGGTACGAGCAGTACTTC
TRBV12-3/TRBV12-4	TRBJ2-2	.	many	CASSLQGGYGGELFF	TGTGCCAGCAGTTTACAAGGGGGATACGGCGGGGAGCTGTTTTTT
TRBV7-9	TRBJ1-2	.	many	CASSLTPGGTF	TGTGCCAGCAGCTTGACGCCCGGAGGCACCTTC
TRBV27	TRBJ2-3	.	.	CASMGTTLHTQYF	TGTGCCAGCATGGGGACGACGTTACATACGCAGTATTTT
TRBV7-2	TRBJ2-7	.	.	CASSLVQTYEQYF	TGTGCCAGCAGCTTAGTGCAGACCTACGAGCAGTACTTC
TRBV7-2	TRBJ1-1	.	.	CASSFTGPPFGTEAFF	TGTGCCAGCAGCTTCACGGGACCCCCGTTTGGAACTGAAGCTTTCTTT
TRBV10-3	TRBJ2-7	TRBD2	medium-sized	CAISDLADSYEQYF	TGTGCCATCAGTGACCTAGCGGACTCCTACGAGCAGTACTTC
TRBV12-3/TRBV12-4	TRBJ1-2	TRBD1	few	CASSSGQDYGYTF	TGTGCCAGCAGTTCCGGACAGGACTATGGCTACACCTTC
TRBV12-3/TRBV12-4	TRBJ1-5	.	.	CASSSNGHDQPQHF	TGTGCCAGCAGTTCAAACGGCCACGATCAGCCCCAGCATTTT
TRBV16	TRBJ1-5	.	.	CASSQSLQGNQPQHF	TGTGCCAGCAGCCAATCTCTACAGGGAAATCAGCCCCAGCATTTT
TRBV5-1	TRBJ2-7	.	.	CASSLGQRSYEQYF	TGCGCCAGCAGCCTCGGACAGCGATCCTACGAGCAGTACTTC
TRBV3-1	TRBJ2-1	.	many	CASSQATYQIDEQFF	TGTGCCAGCAGCCAAGCTACTTACCAAATCGATGAGCAGTTCTTC
TRBV24-1	TRBJ1-1	TRBD1	few	CATEDRGEAFF	TGTGCCACGGAGGACAGGGGTGAAGCTTTCTTT
TRBV20-1	TRBJ2-7	.	many	CSARHVGTYEQYF	TGCAGTGCTAGACACGTCGGAACCTACGAGCAGTACTTC
TRBV6-1	TRBJ2-3	TRBD2	.	CASSEGTSGGKIDTQYF	TGTGCCAGCAGTGAAGGGACTAGCGGGGGTAAGATAGATACGCAGTATTTT
TRBV11-1	TRBJ2-7	TRBD2	few	CASSHPSGGTTYEQYF	TGTGCCAGCAGCCACCCTAGCGGGGGGACGACCTACGAGCAGTACTTC
TRBV20-1	TRBJ1-1	TRBD1	.	CSSGGLNTEAFF	TGCAGCTCAGGGGGCTTGAACACTGAAGCTTTCTTT
TRBV3-1	TRBJ2-5	.	few	CASSPPGLAGETQYF	TGTGCCAGCAGCCCCCCTGGCTTAGCAGGAGAGACCCAGTACTTC
TRBV6-2/TRBV6-3	TRBJ2-1	.	few	CASSYSPGLTYNEQFF	TGTGCCAGCAGTTACTCCCCGGGGTTAACCTACAATGAGCAGTTCTTC
TRBV12-3/TRBV12-4	TRBJ1-1	.	.	CASSLGGGGGLTEAFF	TGTGCCAGCAGTTTAGGGGGAGGGGGAGGGCTCACTGAAGCTTTCTTT
TRBV13	TRBJ1-1	.	few	CASSEAGRHMNTEAFF	TGTGCCAGCAGCGAAGCGGGACGGCACATGAACACTGAAGCTTTCTTT
TRBV4-1	TRBJ1-6	.	few	CASSQDRGNSPLHF	TGCGCCAGCAGCCAAGACCGCGGCAATTCACCCCTCCACTTT
TRBV24-1	TRBJ2-1	.	few	CATSARPHHEQFF	TGTGCCACCAGTGCCAGGCCACACCATGAGCAGTTCTTC
TRBV4-3	TRBJ2-7	TRBD1	many	CASSQGTGLDEQYF	TGCGCCAGCAGCCAGGGGACAGGGCTCGACGAGCAGTACTTC